The entry that follows covers one TCR beta chain sequence. Antigen unknown. The data stem from a study of T cell responses to AZD1222 COVID-19 vaccine. The protocol was immunoSEQ multiplex PCR, while the TCRdb copy is restricted to in-frame clones and leaves out a portion. This table holds 65,000 to 95,000 clones, 90% to 95% found once. The study, taken as a whole, reports: Variant regions that are unmutated are reportedly the target of nearly half of spike-specific TCRs. Just 5 to 7 AZD1222 recipients tested seropositive at baseline. The peak T cell response came first, and repertoires were sampled only after it. A rise in Spike-specific TCR breadth and depth followed two AZD1222 doses.

V gave up 5 bases and J gave up 0 bases, with 14 bases separating them. Germline CDR1 PRHDT, CDR2 FYEKMQ (reference sequence). This CDR3 region has 15 residues. This clonotype originated in an adult in good health. Material: peripheral blood, obtained on day 0 of MenACWY control vaccination. This chain connects TRBV13 to TRBJ2-7, with a possible D match to TRBD1 (6 bases). CDR3 coding DNA: TGTGCCAGCAGCGTTTACAGGGCCAGCTCCTACGAGCAGTACTTC. Protein sequence: CASSVYRASSYEQYF. The full variable domain, in which reference TRBV13 and TRBJ2-7 provide the parts outside the CDR3, is AAGVIQSPRHLIKEKRETATLKCYPIPRHDTVYWYQQGPGQDPQFLISFYEKMQSDKGSIPDRFSAQQFSDYHSELNMSSLELGDSALYFCASSVYRASSYEQYFGPGTRLTVT.